This is a list of T cell receptor beta chains from one sample in a study of blood T cell repertoires in COVID-19. TCRdb's table, derived via immunoSEQ multiplex PCR, lists solely in-frame clones and lacks some. The sample shows 100,000 to 150,000 clones, approximately 81% of them seen only once. Source material: peripheral blood. The source is a man in his 60s with acute or convalescent COVID-19. Both conserved end residues are part of each CDR3. Each record gives: J gene, V gene, CDR3 protein.

>TRBJ1-4|TRBV5-5
CASSLGRVGEKLFF
>TRBJ1-2|TRBV18
CASSPWGLQENYGYTF
>TRBJ1-5|TRBV7-2
CASSLVQDQPQHF
>TRBJ2-1|TRBV9
CASSVSGSSYNEQFF
>TRBJ1-1|TRBV4-2
CASRGTGGTEAFF
>TRBJ1-3|TRBV6-5
CASSYAGTGNTIYF
>TRBJ2-5|TRBV7-9
CASSLVPEETQYF
>TRBJ2-1|TRBV5-1
CASSPGLAGANEQFF
>TRBJ1-5|TRBV5-1
CASSLAGTGNQPQHF
>TRBJ2-5|TRBV19
CASSTHRGIGTQYF
>TRBJ2-2|TRBV5-1
CASSFSGTNTNTGELFF
>TRBJ2-3|TRBV24-1
CATSPGGARGTQYF
>TRBJ2-1|TRBV5-4
CAGHKQGRNEQFF
>TRBJ2-2|TRBV7-2
CASSPRTGLTGELFF
>TRBJ2-1|TRBV6-5
CASSGRSLTYNEQFF
>TRBJ1-5|TRBV6-1
CASSEQGQGGQPQHF
>TRBJ2-1|TRBV5-1
CASSSDTYNEQFF
>TRBJ2-7|TRBV27
CASSLSGRNEQYF
>TRBJ1-2|TRBV7-2
CASSARDRNYGYTF
>TRBJ2-2|TRBV7-3
CASSRQGGSGELFF
>TRBJ2-1|TRBV4-2
CASSLRLADNEQFF
>TRBJ1-3|TRBV6-6
CASSSLTGDGNTIYF
>TRBJ1-1|TRBV30
CAWRTQGIIEAFF